Included here is one T cell receptor (beta chain) sequence, with context. What this receptor recognizes is not known. No per-base quality is available; no much larger clone lies one base away. The CDR3 numbers 14 residues from cysteine through phenylalanine. Only CDR3 DNA is held: 42 bases, read in frame from base 1. According to the germline V gene (reference sequence), CDR1 reads SGHNT and CDR2 reads YYREEE. Trimming accounts for 4 bases at V and 4 bases at J, while the number of junction bases matched to no gene is 5. In total, 500 to 700 healthy bone marrow donors made up the cohort. All cohort members were sampled while nominally healthy, although unrecorded immune exposures were likely present. The donor tested CMV seronegative and was one of the 352 seronegative cohort members. A peripheral blood sample was collected from each donor, and TCR beta sequencing was performed on peripheral blood mononuclear cells. The Qiagen DNeasy Blood Extraction Kit was used to extract genomic DNA from the blood cell samples.

This record comes from a study of cytomegalovirus exposure and HLA in healthy donors (dated by TCRdb to about 2017). The study in broad terms: In an earlier analysis of roughly 590 of the donors, 250 to 350 Gb of sequence data and 117 million unique TCR beta sequences from 150 million to 200 million T cells were reported. High-throughput TCR immunosequencing, statistical association of individual TCRs with disease status, and machine learning were combined to predict cytomegalovirus infection status. The study profiled the T cell repertoires of fewer than 850 subjects by immunosequencing and related them to cytomegalovirus serostatus. The genetic ancestry cluster associated with self-reported Caucasian donors included 81% of the roughly 360 genotyped donors. HLA typing included class I and class II loci at four-digit resolution. An early release that covered about 600 HLA-typed donors contained about 290 gigabases of sequencing data and about 84 million unique TCR sequences. All discovery cohort repertoires had been generated on a single sequencing platform. In a later genetic analysis, genome-wide SNP genotypes for about three fifths of the 666 donors were used, and that subset was treated as a discovery cohort. An earlier analysis of 587 of the donors applied high-throughput TCR beta sequencing to assess whether each TCR beta V gene segment acted as functional or pseudogenic. Roughly 5 DR-DQ haplotypes were handled as single units for association and clustering, since linkage in the cohort was strong. A separate validation cohort of about 110 different subjects was used in addition to the roughly 670-subject first cohort. Rather than using new phenotypic data, the later analysis identified candidate immune exposures from TCR beta sequences and from how often those sequences occurred across donors. Typing coverage varied by locus: roughly 629-640 donors for A, B, C, DRB1 and DQB1; about 520 for DQA1; approximately 610 for DPA1; approximately 470 for DPB1. In a later analysis, previously published TCR beta repertoires from 670 or so donors were re-analyzed and high-resolution HLA genotyping was added so that TCR occurrence patterns could be studied. Donor age, sex, ethnicity and CMV serostatus were collected together with the repertoire data. The study aimed to test whether signatures of past pathogen exposure could be identified by cataloging public T cell receptors. On average, roughly 240,000 unique TCR beta nucleotide sequences were sequenced per donor among 300 to 500 genotyped donors of the cohort, with 15% to 20% of those sequences being non-productive.

Library prep was done by the immunoSEQ multiplex PCR assay. For the multiplex PCR, a mixture combining 60 forward primers for TCR Vbeta segments and 13 reverse primers for TCR Jbeta segments was used. The CDR3 region of rearranged TCR beta genes was amplified from genomic DNA by a multiplex PCR assay. On the Illumina HiSeq System, the amplified TCR beta libraries were sequenced as 87-base-pair reads. Per the authors' processing: A later analysis counted some 80 million unique TCR beta chains across the 670 or so repertoires, and 10 million to 11 million of these chains were shared by at least two donors. To remove PCR and sequencing errors, raw reads were error-corrected and collapsed into unique sequences using a nearest-neighbor algorithm that merged closely related sequences. V, D and J gene segments were assigned by aligning CDR3 sequences to IMGT reference sequences. For a sequence to be retained, a match of at least six nucleotides was required to both a V gene segment and a J gene segment. A rearrangement counted as productive if the CDR3 had no stop codons and remained in frame with V and J, and every other rearrangement counted as non-productive. Following IMGT convention, CDR3 was defined as the stretch from the second conserved V-encoded cysteine to the conserved J-encoded phenylalanine. The earlier analysis of about 640 of the donors excluded any sequence lacking an unambiguous match to a single V gene segment. An earlier analysis of some 610 of the donors called V segments functional above 56.7% productive rearrangements and segregating when the between-donor standard deviation exceeded 5%. A statistical classification framework was developed to diagnose cytomegalovirus status using the catalog of TCR beta chain sequences. V and J gene assignment, in a later analysis, came from comparing TCR nucleotide sequences with IMGT/GENE-DB human TR gene sequences. Using the TCRdist pipeline, a later analysis assigned CDR3 sequences along with most-parsimonious VDJ recombination scenarios. In a later analysis, every TCR beta chain was defined by the combination of its CDR3 amino acid sequence and its V-gene family, and reads without a unique V-gene family were dropped. A later analysis removed 500 to 600 highly shared, low-generation-probability nucleotide sequences to deal with suspected cross-contamination and a sequencing artifact. In a later analysis, a clonal expansion index for each public chain was calculated from normalized within-repertoire ranks of inferred template counts. In a later analysis, generation probabilities were computed with a VDJ recombination model fitted to out-of-frame rearrangements, and the resulting probabilities were checked against IGoR. A later analysis scored TCR-TCR, TCR-HLA and TCR-CMV co-occurrence with hypergeometric tests, applying a repertoire-size bias correction to TCR pairs. To estimate false discovery rates, a later analysis permuted the HLA or CMV assignments 20 times. In a later analysis, co-occurring TCRs were grouped with DBSCAN, and TCRdist sequence similarity was added when clustering was performed within HLA-allele-positive subsets. Co-occurrence clustering excluded repertoires with fewer than 30,000 or more than 120,000 public chains, plus five with anomalous nucleotide sharing. The clones in this table, taken by TCRdb from immuneACCESS, are in-frame only. Not every clone is retained; where verified, under half of the shortfall comes from an unresolved V gene, and the cause of the rest is unknown. The V and J calls and the clone size are those of that table, but D and trimming were determined from the DNA. The sample table shows approximately 290,000 clones, and roughly 80% are seen once. 0.3% of the sample rests with the top ten.

Results and caveats for the whole study, not just this receptor: The earlier analysis of 587 of the donors excluded around 17 rarely observed V segments, including chromosome 9 orphons, because counts were too low. Because HLA typing was unavailable for some donors at each locus, only the typed subset was used in association tests. According to a later analysis, parvovirus B19, influenza, CMV and Epstein-Barr virus appeared linked to several top co-occurrence clusters. In this cohort, only TCR beta chains were sequenced, and detectable features were limited by the absence of alpha or paired-chain data. A group of highly shared sequence variants was considered likely to be a technical artifact of the sequencing pipeline. In a later analysis, the rate of TCR association differed among HLA loci, with DRB1 alleles having the most associated TCRs and HLA-C alleles having the fewest. CMV serostatus was the only immune exposure information available for the cohort. Compared with the approximately 670-donor mean, donors in an Asian-associated ancestry cluster had fewer N-insertions in productive TCRs, according to a later genetic analysis. In the study, around 150 TCR beta chains were listed as associated with cytomegalovirus. According to a later analysis, most CMV-associated TCR beta chains appeared to be HLA-restricted, and the HLA associations seemed to be driven largely by CMV exposure. Specific HLA alleles were associated with 15,000 to 20,000 TCR beta sequences at a false discovery rate of 0.05 in a later analysis. In vitro tests confirmed that three of the cytomegalovirus-associated TCR beta chains recognize cytomegalovirus antigens. The 87-base-pair reads could not distinguish some IMGT-functional V segments, including TRBV6-2 and TRBV6-3, so those segments were excluded. In a later genetic analysis, a missense DCLRE1C variant was associated with V-gene and J-gene trimming of TCR beta chains, and the association was replicated in an independent cohort. In a later analysis, HLA-associated TCR beta chains showed more clonal expansion and lower generation probabilities than non-associated chains that were equally common. Linkage disequilibrium might explain the correlated functional status among segregating V segments, but an unknown experimental factor could not be ruled out. The classifier was reported to diagnose cytomegalovirus status with high specificity and sensitivity in both the original and validation cohorts. Broadly in line with IMGT annotations, most TCR beta V segments showed up in productive rearrangements about 90% or about 30% of the time in an earlier analysis of several hundred of the donors. The authors suggested that the approach could potentially be extended to other disease states and immunological phenotypes. Sequencing depth was assumed to be roughly uniform across donors in the presence/absence analyses, though that assumption may not hold. A further reported finding was that TCR beta sequences accurately predicted the HLA-A and HLA-B alleles for most subjects in the first cohort. While some public TCRs were present in many individuals, most TCR sequences turned up only very rarely across donors. Strong co-occurrence of HLA alleles, especially DR and DQ, made assigning TCR associations to individual alleles difficult.

Sequencing was done on a sample of PBMCs. In this chain, TRBV5-4 is recombined with TRBJ1-2, and 9 junction bases match TRBD1. The receptor was derived from a girl between 2 and 10 years old in good health and CMV-seronegative. In nucleotides, the sequence is TGTGCCAGCAGCGACAGGGGGATCGTCTATGGCTACACCTTC. Its coded protein is CASSDRGIVYGYTF.